This entry concerns a single T cell receptor beta chain. The CDR3 regions of TCR beta were amplified from RNA transcripts. The HTBI primer set drove a first-round RT-PCR of the TCR CDR3. MiXCR, run by TCRdb on the multiplex PCR reads, gives a single entry per CDR3 protein. Seen here are approximately 300,000 distinct CDR3 sequences, over 15% observed once, and the top ten hold approximately 57%. CDR3 length: 16 residues. Deletions cut 0 bases from V and 2 bases from J, with 12 bases between. Germline CDR1 SGHRS, CDR2 YFSETQ. This sample stems from a study of T cells in Graves' hyperthyroidism and ophthalmopathy.

V is TRBV5-1 and J is TRBJ2-1; no clear D gene. The sample consisted of blood. This receptor was obtained from a woman aged 60-75 years with Graves' ophthalmopathy. CDR3 amino acids: CASSLAVGVAYNEQFF. The CDR3 region has the DNA TGCGCCAGCAGCTTGGCCGTTGGGGTGGCCTACAATGAGCAGTTCTTC.